This T cell receptor (beta chain) was identified during a study of blood T cell repertoires in COVID-19. About the study: The United States, Italy and Spain provided the acute and convalescent COVID-19 samples.

Measured with immunoSEQ multiplex PCR; TCRdb has only the in-frame clones, and not every one. The sample gives around 250,000 clones, about 83% of which show up once; over 5.5% is in the top ten. The ends were cut back, 2 bases at V and 14 bases at J, with 15 bases in the middle. CDR3 length: 12 amino acids. Germline loops: CDR1 MDHEN, CDR2 SYDVKM. The sequencing input was peripheral blood. The receptor was derived from a woman of 80 years or more with COVID-19, enrolled during active disease. The V call is TRBV28, the J call TRBJ1-2; D may be TRBD1 (6 bases). The CDR3 DNA sequence: TGTGCCAGCAGTTTAGAACAGGGTGACCTAACCTTC. It specifies CASSLEQGDLTF.